The 20 T cell receptor beta chains below were found in one sample sequenced in a study of T cell responses to AZD1222 COVID-19 vaccine. TCRdb's table, derived via immunoSEQ multiplex PCR, lists solely in-frame clones and lacks some. The sample includes about 140,000 clones, 80% to 95% of them seen just once. This specimen was peripheral blood, taken 28 days after the second AZD1222 dose. These receptors were taken from an adult who received the AZD1222 COVID-19 vaccine.

V is TRBV28 and J is TRBJ1-1; D not resolved. Germline values: CDR1 MDHEN, CDR2 SYDVKM. The CDR3 runs to 14 residues. Trimming took 7 bases from V and 2 from J, leaving 14 bases between them. CDR3 bases: TGTGCCAGCAACATCCAGTTGTATAACACTGAAGCTTTCTTT. It encodes CASNIQLYNTEAFF.

This chain links TRBV2 with TRBJ2-3, with no clear D. The CDR3 length is 11 residues. V lost 3 bases and J lost 4, with 2 bases in between. Germline values: CDR1 SNHLY, CDR2 FYNNEI. DNA for the CDR3: TGTGCCAGCAGTGAGGCAGATACGCAGTATTTT. The encoded protein is CASSEADTQYF. Full variable domain (remainder filled in from reference TRBV2 and TRBJ2-3): EPEVTQTPSHQVTQMGQEVILRCVPISNHLYFYWYRQILGQKVEFLVSFYNNEISEKSEIFDDQFSVERPDGSNFTLKIRSTKLEDSAMYFCASSEADTQYFGPGTRLTVL.

The chain employs TRBV9 and TRBJ1-2, with 8 positions matching TRBD1. The CDR3 runs 17 residues. V lost 0 bases and J lost 3; bases outside the gene matches: 10. The germline CDR1 and CDR2 sequences are SGDLS and YYNGEE. The DNA of the CDR3 is TGTGCCAGCAGCGTAGATCAGGGGGCTATTTTTGACTATGGCTACACCTTC. Its protein is CASSVDQGAIFDYGYTF.

The chain uses TRBV5-8 and TRBJ1-5; TRBD1 might be the D (6 bases). Germline lookup yields CDR1 SGHTS and CDR2 YDEGEE. The CDR3 runs 16 residues. Trimming left V 4 bases short and J 0 bases short, with 14 bases between. CDR3 nucleotide sequence: TGTGCCAGCAGCGCCGGAGGGGGATATAGCAATCAGCCCCAGCATTTT. Its protein is CASSAGGGYSNQPQHF.

The gene calls are TRBV7-3 and TRBJ2-2, with TRBD1 as a possible D gene (5 bases). The CDR3 extends over 14 amino acids. V lost 6 bases to trimming and J lost 6 bases, with 14 bases between them. CDR1 and CDR2 (germline): SGHTA, FQGTGA. The CDR3: CASRTGPDAGELFF. CDR3 sequence (DNA): TGTGCCAGCAGAACAGGTCCGGACGCCGGGGAGCTGTTTTTT.

This chain joins TRBV19 and TRBJ2-7; 7 nucleotides line up with TRBD1. J lost 10 bases, V lost 5 bases, and 11 bases had no gene match. The germline V gene encodes CDR1 LNHDA and CDR2 SQIVND (reference sequence). This CDR3 region has 13 residues. The chain's CDR3 is CASSLPGQSVQYF. DNA for the CDR3: TGTGCCAGTAGTTTGCCGGGACAGTCGGTTCAGTACTTC.

The chain combines TRBV5-1 with TRBJ2-5; no clear D gene. The CDR3 is 11 amino acids. Trimming shortened V by 2 bases and J by 3 bases, and 2 bases separated the two germline ends. Germline V gene data show CDR1 as SGHRS and CDR2 as YFSETQ. CDR3 sequence reads: CASSFKETQYF. DNA of the CDR3: TGCGCCAGCAGCTTTAAAGAGACCCAGTACTTC.

The V call is TRBV7-9, the J call TRBJ1-4, with a weak D call TRBD1 (6 bases). Trimming left V 5 bases short and J 4 bases short, with 11 bases between. The CDR3 length is 14 residues. Germline CDR1 and CDR2: SEHNR and FQNEAQ (reference sequence). In nucleotides, the CDR3 is TGTGCCAGCAGCCCGGACAGCTTTAATGAAAAACTGTTTTTT. This codes for CASSPDSFNEKLFF.

The rearrangement joins TRBV13 to TRBJ1-1; 11 bases match TRBD1. Germline lookup yields CDR1 PRHDT and CDR2 FYEKMQ (reference sequence). Trimming cost V 2 bases and J 5 bases; bases outside gene matches: 7. The CDR3 is 16 amino acids. Here the CDR3 reads CASSLWDRGVGTEAFF. DNA for the CDR3: TGTGCCAGCAGCTTATGGGACAGGGGGGTCGGGACTGAAGCTTTCTTT.

The V call is TRBV12-5, the J call TRBJ1-2, with 9 bases identical to TRBD1. The CDR3 extends over 16 amino acids. The germline CDR1 and CDR2 sequences are LGHNT and FRNRAP. The J segment lost 6 bases and the V segment lost 3 bases, leaving 11 bases of the junction unmatched. For the CDR3, the DNA is TGTGCTAGTGGTTTCCTTGGGGGACAGGGATTAAATGGCTACACCTTC. Protein product: CASGFLGGQGLNGYTF.

The chain has TRBV7-2 and TRBJ2-1; 10 bases are a match to TRBD1. The CDR3 contains 16 residues. J was trimmed by 4 bases and V by 0 bases; bases with no gene match: 3. CDR1 is SGHTA and CDR2 is FQGNSA in the germline V gene. CDR3 DNA: TGTGCCAGCAGCTTAGCGGGACAGGGGATATACAATGAGCAGTTCTTC. Its protein product is CASSLAGQGIYNEQFF.

The gene calls are TRBV4-1 and TRBJ2-3, with 7 bases lining up with TRBD2. The germline gives CDR1 MGHRA, CDR2 YSYEKL. The CDR3 extends over 16 amino acids. Unmatched junction bases numbered 6, after V lost 0 bases and J lost 3 bases. The DNA for the CDR3 is TGCGCCAGCAGCCAAGAAGGGTCAGCGGGGACAGATACGCAGTATTTT. The encoded protein is CASSQEGSAGTDTQYF.

This chain links TRBV6-2 or TRBV6-3 with TRBJ2-3; D is perhaps TRBD1 (6 bases). The CDR3 extends over 16 amino acids. CDR1 MNHEY and CDR2 SVGEGT come from the germline V gene. V lost 0 bases and J 0 bases, leaving 10 bases between the germline ends. The CDR3 DNA follows: TGTGCCAGCAGTTACTCTATGGGGGCGAGCACAGATACGCAGTATTTT. Its protein is CASSYSMGASTDTQYF.

The genes are TRBV19 and TRBJ1-2; D possibly corresponds to TRBD1 (5 bases). The CDR3 has 15 amino acids. V dropped 3 bases and J dropped 1 base, with 12 bases sitting between them. The V gene's germline CDR1 is LNHDA and CDR2 SQIVND (reference sequence). The CDR3 DNA sequence: TGTGCCAGTAGTATTTCCCGACAGATTAACTATGGCTACACCTTC. Translating gives CASSISRQINYGYTF.

The chain couples TRBV11-1 to TRBJ1-1, with D unclear. V was clipped by 1 base and J by 4 bases, with 10 bases between them. The CDR3 runs 14 residues. CDR1 and CDR2 from the germline V gene are SGHAT and FQDESV (reference sequence). The CDR3 nucleotides read TGTGCCAGCAGCTTAGGGAGGCCGGGCACTGAAGCTTTCTTT. Its translation: CASSLGRPGTEAFF.

The chain is built from TRBV3-1 (or the pseudogene TRBV3-2) and TRBJ2-7, with D uncertain. The V gene's germline CDR1 is LGHDT and CDR2 YNNKEL (reference sequence). CDR3 length: 12 residues. Trimming removed 0 bases at V and 13 bases at J, with 13 bases between. CDR3 nucleotide sequence: TGTGCCAGCAGCCAAGAGGGAAGGAAAGTCTACTTC. Translating it yields CASSQEGRKVYF.

This clone was found a few times. The V and J genes are TRBV28 and TRBJ2-1, with TRBD2 matching 10 bases. Germline trimming cut 7 bases from V and 4 bases from J; bases unmatched to any gene: 10. The CDR3 totals 16 residues. Germline V CDR1 and CDR2: MDHEN, SYDVKM. The CDR3 nucleotides read TGTGCCAGCAATCTTTTCGGACTAGCGGATTACAATGAGCAGTTCTTC. This encodes CASNLFGLADYNEQFF.

The genes are TRBV2 and TRBJ2-3; a possible D gene is TRBD2 (6 bases). The V end was cut by 6 bases, the J end by 1 base, with 17 bases between. Germline loops: CDR1 SNHLY, CDR2 FYNNEI. CDR3 length: 16 amino acids. CDR3 protein: CASSPSVSGGTDTQYF. CDR3 sequence (DNA): TGTGCCAGCAGCCCCAGCGTTTCGGGGGGCACAGATACGCAGTATTTT.

This chain links TRBV3-1 (or the pseudogene TRBV3-2) with TRBJ1-6, with D hard to call. V lost 4 bases to trimming and J lost 8 bases, with 12 bases between them. Looked up from germline, CDR1 is LGHDT and CDR2 is YNNKEL (reference sequence). The CDR3 length is 14 residues. The CDR3: CASSLGPADSPLHF. CDR3 nucleotides: TGTGCCAGCAGCCTCGGACCCGCGGATTCACCCCTCCACTTT.

This chain links TRBV11-2 with TRBJ2-7; 7 bases fit TRBD1. Germline trimming cut 5 bases from V and 2 bases from J; bases unmatched to any gene: 9. The germline V gene has CDR1 SGHAT and CDR2 FQNNGV. CDR3 length: 15 amino acids. For the CDR3, the DNA is TGTGCCAGCAGCCGGATTAGACAGGGCCCCTACGAGCAGTACTTC. Its translation is CASSRIRQGPYEQYF.